This is a list of T cell receptor beta chains from one sample in a study of human T cells and chemical hapten exposure. TCRdb re-analysed the RACE reads in MiXCR, keeping a single row per CDR3 protein. The sample consists of around 69,000 distinct CDR3 sequences, over 6.5% of them appearing once. The source material was whole blood, sampled in connection with sensitization to the hapten diphenylcyclopropenone (DPC). The receptors originated from a woman in her forties or fifties with alopecia areata. Some clones in this sample may be carry-over from other donors' samples. Both conserved end residues are part of each CDR3. Each record gives: D gene, J gene, V gene, clone size, CDR3 protein, CDR3 DNA. The D gene is left open where the match is weak. Expanded clones are given a class, and other clones once, few, many or no size at all.

>NA|TRBJ2-7|TRBV7-9|few
CASSSEGEKYEQYF
TGTGCCAGCAGCTCCGAGGGGGAAAAATACGAGCAGTACTTC
>NA|TRBJ1-2|TRBV28|many
CASSLSRHGYTF
TGTGCCAGCAGTTTATCCAGGCATGGCTACACCTTC
>NA|TRBJ1-6|TRBV7-3|many
CASSLEAGDNSPLHF
TGTGCCAGCAGCTTAGAGGCAGGGGATAATTCACCCCTCCACTTT
>TRBD1|TRBJ1-5|TRBV12-3/TRBV12-4|many
CASSLYWQQGINQPQHF
TGTGCCAGCAGTTTATATTGGCAACAGGGGATTAATCAGCCCCAGCATTTT
>NA|TRBJ2-7|TRBV29-1|few
CSVEVDPRSYEQYF
TGCAGCGTTGAGGTGGACCCTCGCTCCTACGAGCAGTACTTC
>NA|TRBJ2-7|TRBV11-1|many
CASSSSYEQYF
TGTGCCAGCAGTTCCTCCTACGAGCAGTACTTC
>NA|TRBJ2-7|TRBV6-2/TRBV6-3|NA
CASSYGLHYSYEQYF
TGTGCCAGCAGTTACGGTCTACACTATTCCTACGAGCAGTACTTC
>NA|TRBJ2-1|TRBV7-9|few
CASSLTGNGEQFF
TGTGCCAGCAGCTTAACGGGGAATGGTGAGCAGTTCTTC
>NA|TRBJ1-2|TRBV4-1|few
CASSQVVLYGYTF
TGCGCCAGCAGCCAAGTCGTACTCTATGGCTACACCTTC
>TRBD2|TRBJ2-7|TRBV7-2|NA
CASSLALAGPYEQYF
TGTGCCAGCAGCTTAGCCCTAGCGGGGCCCTACGAGCAGTACTTC
>NA|TRBJ1-1|TRBV12-3/TRBV12-4|many
CASSYPGHSRVGEAFF
TGTGCCAGCAGTTATCCGGGACACTCAAGGGTTGGTGAAGCTTTCTTT
>TRBD1|TRBJ1-2|TRBV11-2|NA
CASSSLGQGGGYTF
TGTGCCAGCAGCTCTCTAGGACAGGGAGGAGGCTACACCTTC
>NA|TRBJ2-1|TRBV11-3|NA
CASSLNLNEQFF
TGTGCCAGCAGCTTAAATCTCAATGAGCAGTTCTTC
>TRBD1|TRBJ2-7|TRBV5-1|few
CASSLGDRGAEQYF
TGCGCCAGCAGCTTAGGCGACAGGGGTGCCGAGCAGTACTTC
>TRBD2|TRBJ2-2|TRBV7-2|NA
CASSATGTSGSGELFF
TGTGCCAGCAGTGCCACCGGGACTAGCGGGTCCGGGGAGCTGTTTTTT
>NA|TRBJ1-1|TRBV29-1|many
CSVVPGSNTEAFF
TGCAGCGTTGTCCCAGGGTCAAACACTGAAGCTTTCTTT
>NA|TRBJ2-7|TRBV7-8|few
CASSPPTAHLFEQYF
TGTGCCAGCAGCCCCCCCACCGCCCACCTCTTCGAGCAGTACTTC
>TRBD2|TRBJ2-5|TRBV9|NA
CASSLKGGRETQYF
TGTGCCAGCAGCTTAAAGGGAGGGCGGGAGACCCAGTACTTC
>NA|TRBJ1-6|TRBV7-2|few
CASSLLAGQSSYNSPLHF
TGTGCCAGCAGTTTATTAGCCGGACAGTCCTCCTATAATTCACCCCTCCACTTT
>TRBD2|TRBJ2-2|TRBV3-1|NA
CASRGSGTHTGELFF
TGTGCCAGCAGGGGTAGCGGGACCCACACCGGGGAGCTGTTTTTT
>NA|TRBJ2-1|TRBV20-1|NA
CSASAGPSYNEQFF
TGCAGTGCTAGTGCGGGACCATCCTACAATGAGCAGTTCTTC
>NA|TRBJ1-1|TRBV5-1|few
CASSLDTVITEAFF
TGCGCCAGCAGCTTGGACACCGTCATCACTGAAGCTTTCTTT
>TRBD2|TRBJ2-3|TRBV2|many
CASSPWASGGDTQYF
TGTGCCAGCAGTCCGTGGGCCAGCGGGGGAGATACGCAGTATTTT
>NA|TRBJ2-1|TRBV27|many
CASNRQTGVPDEQFF
TGTGCCAGCAACCGACAGACAGGTGTGCCCGATGAGCAGTTCTTC
>NA|TRBJ2-7|TRBV7-2|few
CASSLGGGTVPYEQYF
TGTGCCAGCAGCTTAGGCGGCGGGACCGTCCCTTACGAGCAGTACTTC
>NA|TRBJ1-5|TRBV7-2|few
CASSFNGANQPQHF
TGTGCCAGCAGCTTTAACGGGGCAAATCAGCCCCAGCATTTT
>NA|TRBJ2-7|TRBV7-8|many
CASSYGNEQYF
TGTGCCAGCAGCTACGGGAACGAGCAGTACTTC
>NA|TRBJ2-6|TRBV7-2|NA
CASIYSGANVLTF
TGTGCCAGCATTTACTCTGGGGCCAACGTCCTGACTTTC
>NA|TRBJ1-2|TRBV19|few
CASSIGGANYGYTF
TGTGCCAGTAGTATCGGGGGAGCTAACTATGGCTACACCTTC
>TRBD2|TRBJ2-1|TRBV6-2/TRBV6-3|many
CASSYDLAGVSYNEQFF
TGTGCCAGCAGTTACGACTTAGCGGGAGTATCTTACAATGAGCAGTTCTTC
>NA|TRBJ2-6|TRBV19|NA
CASSAASGANVLTF
TGTGCCAGTAGTGCCGCCTCTGGGGCCAACGTCCTGACTTTC
>NA|TRBJ1-5|TRBV20-1|many
CSARDPGHSNQPQHF
TGCAGTGCTAGAGACCCGGGCCATAGCAATCAGCCCCAGCATTTT
>TRBD2|TRBJ2-1|TRBV30|NA
CAWSPGTSGRVTVNEQFF
TGTGCCTGGAGTCCGGGGACTAGCGGGAGGGTAACAGTGAATGAGCAGTTCTTC
>NA|TRBJ1-1|TRBV3-1|NA
CASSSQGLGTEAFF
TGTGCCAGCAGCTCCCAGGGGCTGGGAACTGAAGCTTTCTTT
>NA|TRBJ2-7|TRBV6-5|NA
CASSSFYREVNEQYF
TGTGCCAGCAGTTCCTTCTACAGGGAGGTCAACGAGCAGTACTTC
>NA|TRBJ1-1|TRBV12-3/TRBV12-4|many
CAIRSNTEAFF
TGTGCCATCCGGTCGAACACTGAAGCTTTCTTT
>NA|TRBJ1-2|TRBV5-6|few
CASSFWHRDYGYTF
TGTGCCAGCAGCTTTTGGCACCGAGACTATGGCTACACCTTC
>NA|TRBJ2-7|TRBV3-1|few
CASSQGEGARPYEQYF
TGTGCCAGCAGCCAAGGAGAAGGGGCCCGTCCCTACGAGCAGTACTTC
>NA|TRBJ1-1|TRBV6-6|NA
CASSFQVGTEAFF
TGTGCCAGCAGTTTCCAGGTTGGCACTGAAGCTTTCTTT
>NA|TRBJ2-1|TRBV3-1|many
CASSLFDEQFF
TGTGCCAGCAGCCTGTTTGATGAGCAGTTCTTC
>NA|TRBJ1-5|TRBV7-9|many
CASSLATANQPQHF
TGTGCCAGCAGCTTAGCGACAGCTAATCAGCCCCAGCATTTT
>NA|TRBJ2-3|TRBV5-5|few
CASSLEVGPTDTQYF
TGTGCCAGCAGCTTGGAGGTAGGGCCCACAGATACGCAGTATTTT
>NA|TRBJ1-4|TRBV27|NA
CASSLSPGLGEKLFF
TGTGCCAGCAGTTTATCTCCCGGGTTAGGGGAAAAACTGTTTTTT
>NA|TRBJ1-3|TRBV7-9|many
CASSSSTTGNTIYF
TGTGCCAGCAGCTCCTCGACAACGGGAAACACCATATATTTT
>TRBD1|TRBJ2-7|TRBV29-1|NA
CSVPGQAYEQYF
TGCAGCGTACCGGGACAGGCCTACGAGCAGTACTTC
>NA|TRBJ1-1|TRBV5-1|NA
CASSLAAGENTEAFF
TGCGCCAGCAGCTTGGCGGCAGGGGAGAACACTGAAGCTTTCTTT
>NA|TRBJ2-1|TRBV3-1|NA
CASSHLTGIGSEQFF
TGTGCCAGCAGCCACCTCACAGGGATAGGGAGTGAGCAGTTCTTC
>NA|TRBJ2-7|TRBV3-1|many
CASSQEGGRVGAYEQYF
TGTGCCAGCAGCCAAGAGGGAGGAAGGGTAGGGGCCTACGAGCAGTACTTC
>TRBD2|TRBJ2-3|TRBV9|few
CASSDSLYVGLADSTDTQYF
TGTGCCAGCAGTGATTCCCTTTATGTGGGACTAGCTGATAGCACAGATACGCAGTATTTT
>TRBD1|TRBJ2-7|TRBV7-6|few
CASSPGQGTEQYF
TGTGCCAGCAGCCCGGGACAGGGGACCGAGCAGTACTTC
>TRBD1|TRBJ1-5|TRBV6-1|many
CASTMTGSNQPQHF
TGTGCCAGCACAATGACAGGGAGCAATCAGCCCCAGCATTTT
>NA|TRBJ1-1|TRBV4-3|NA
CASSQEEVSSTEAFF
TGCGCCAGCAGCCAAGAGGAAGTTTCGAGCACTGAAGCTTTCTTT
>NA|TRBJ1-5|TRBV5-1|few
CASSSGQYNQPQHF
TGCGCCAGCAGCTCAGGACAGTACAATCAGCCCCAGCATTTT